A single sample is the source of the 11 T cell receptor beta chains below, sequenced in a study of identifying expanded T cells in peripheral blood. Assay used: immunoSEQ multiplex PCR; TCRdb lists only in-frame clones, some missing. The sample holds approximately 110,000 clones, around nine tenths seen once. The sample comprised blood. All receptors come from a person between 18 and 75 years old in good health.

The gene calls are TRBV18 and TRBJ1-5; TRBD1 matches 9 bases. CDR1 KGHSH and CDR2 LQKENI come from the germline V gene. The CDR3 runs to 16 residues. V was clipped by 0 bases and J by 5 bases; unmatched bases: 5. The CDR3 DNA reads TGTGCCAGCTCACCACCCTTGTGGGACAGGGATCAGCCCCAGCATTTT. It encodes CASSPPLWDRDQPQHF.

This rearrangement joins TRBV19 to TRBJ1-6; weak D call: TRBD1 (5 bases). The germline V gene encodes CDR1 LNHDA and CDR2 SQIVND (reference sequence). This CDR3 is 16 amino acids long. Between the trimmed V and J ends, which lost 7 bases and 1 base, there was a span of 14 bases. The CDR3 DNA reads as TGTGCCAGTACTGCAGGGTCGGGATCCTATAATTCACCCCTCCACTTT. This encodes CASTAGSGSYNSPLHF.

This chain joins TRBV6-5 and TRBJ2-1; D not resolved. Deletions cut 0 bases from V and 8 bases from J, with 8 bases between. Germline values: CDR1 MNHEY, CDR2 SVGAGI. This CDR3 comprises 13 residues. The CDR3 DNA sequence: TGTGCCAGCAGTTACTCGCGAGTTTATGAGCAGTTCTTC. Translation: CASSYSRVYEQFF.

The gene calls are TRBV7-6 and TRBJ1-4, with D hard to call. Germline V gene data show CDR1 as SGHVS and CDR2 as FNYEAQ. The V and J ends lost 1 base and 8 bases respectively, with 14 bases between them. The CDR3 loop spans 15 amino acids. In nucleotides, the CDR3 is TGTGCCAGCAGCTTAGTATCGGCGCGGAGGGAAAAACTGTTTTTT. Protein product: CASSLVSARREKLFF.

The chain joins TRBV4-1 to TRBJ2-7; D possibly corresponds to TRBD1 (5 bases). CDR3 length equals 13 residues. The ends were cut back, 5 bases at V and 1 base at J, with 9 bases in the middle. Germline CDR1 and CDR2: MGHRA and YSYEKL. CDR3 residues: CASSLQVSYEQYF. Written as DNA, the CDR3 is TGCGCCAGCAGCTTACAGGTTTCCTACGAGCAGTACTTC.

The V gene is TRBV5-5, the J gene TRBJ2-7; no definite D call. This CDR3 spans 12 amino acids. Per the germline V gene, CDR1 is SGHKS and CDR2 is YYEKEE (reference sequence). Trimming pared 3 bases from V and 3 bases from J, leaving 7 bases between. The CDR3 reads CASSSLNYEQYF. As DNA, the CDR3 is TGTGCCAGCAGCTCACTAAACTACGAGCAGTACTTC. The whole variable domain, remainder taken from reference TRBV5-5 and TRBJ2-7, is DAGVTQSPTHLIKTRGQQVTLRCSPISGHKSVSWYQQVLGQGPQFIFQYYEKEERGRGNFPDRFSARQFPNYSSELNVNALLLGDSALYLCASSSLNYEQYFGPGTRLTVT.

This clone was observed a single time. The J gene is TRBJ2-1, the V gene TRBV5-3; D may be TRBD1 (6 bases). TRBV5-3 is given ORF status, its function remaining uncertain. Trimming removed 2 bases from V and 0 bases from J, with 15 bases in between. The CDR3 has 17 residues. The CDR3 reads CARSFQKGVSSYNEQFF. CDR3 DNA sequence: TGTGCCAGAAGCTTCCAGAAGGGGGTCAGCTCCTACAATGAGCAGTTCTTC.

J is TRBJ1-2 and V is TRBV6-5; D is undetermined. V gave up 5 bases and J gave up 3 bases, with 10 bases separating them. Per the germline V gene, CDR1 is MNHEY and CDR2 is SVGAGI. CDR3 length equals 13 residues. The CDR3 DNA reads TGTGCCAGCAGTCAGACCGGGGACTATGGCTACACCTTC. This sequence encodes CASSQTGDYGYTF.

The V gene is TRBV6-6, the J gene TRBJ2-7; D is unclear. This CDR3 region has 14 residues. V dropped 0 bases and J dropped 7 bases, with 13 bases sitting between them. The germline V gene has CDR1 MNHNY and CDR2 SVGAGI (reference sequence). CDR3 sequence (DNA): TGTGCCAGCAGTTACTCGACTCAAGTGGAAGAGCAGTACTTC. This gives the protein CASSYSTQVEEQYF.

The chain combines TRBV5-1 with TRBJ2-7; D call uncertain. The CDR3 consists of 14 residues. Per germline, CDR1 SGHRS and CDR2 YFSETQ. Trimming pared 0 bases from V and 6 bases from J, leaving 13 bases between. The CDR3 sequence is CASSLAIIAGEQYF. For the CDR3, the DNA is TGCGCCAGCAGCTTGGCCATAATCGCAGGCGAGCAGTACTTC.

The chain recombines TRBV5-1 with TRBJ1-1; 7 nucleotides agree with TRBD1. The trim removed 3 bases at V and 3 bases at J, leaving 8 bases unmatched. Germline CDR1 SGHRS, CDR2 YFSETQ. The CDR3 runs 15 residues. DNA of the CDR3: TGCGCCAGCAGCTCGTCGGGCGGGACAGACACTGAAGCTTTCTTT. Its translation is CASSSSGGTDTEAFF.